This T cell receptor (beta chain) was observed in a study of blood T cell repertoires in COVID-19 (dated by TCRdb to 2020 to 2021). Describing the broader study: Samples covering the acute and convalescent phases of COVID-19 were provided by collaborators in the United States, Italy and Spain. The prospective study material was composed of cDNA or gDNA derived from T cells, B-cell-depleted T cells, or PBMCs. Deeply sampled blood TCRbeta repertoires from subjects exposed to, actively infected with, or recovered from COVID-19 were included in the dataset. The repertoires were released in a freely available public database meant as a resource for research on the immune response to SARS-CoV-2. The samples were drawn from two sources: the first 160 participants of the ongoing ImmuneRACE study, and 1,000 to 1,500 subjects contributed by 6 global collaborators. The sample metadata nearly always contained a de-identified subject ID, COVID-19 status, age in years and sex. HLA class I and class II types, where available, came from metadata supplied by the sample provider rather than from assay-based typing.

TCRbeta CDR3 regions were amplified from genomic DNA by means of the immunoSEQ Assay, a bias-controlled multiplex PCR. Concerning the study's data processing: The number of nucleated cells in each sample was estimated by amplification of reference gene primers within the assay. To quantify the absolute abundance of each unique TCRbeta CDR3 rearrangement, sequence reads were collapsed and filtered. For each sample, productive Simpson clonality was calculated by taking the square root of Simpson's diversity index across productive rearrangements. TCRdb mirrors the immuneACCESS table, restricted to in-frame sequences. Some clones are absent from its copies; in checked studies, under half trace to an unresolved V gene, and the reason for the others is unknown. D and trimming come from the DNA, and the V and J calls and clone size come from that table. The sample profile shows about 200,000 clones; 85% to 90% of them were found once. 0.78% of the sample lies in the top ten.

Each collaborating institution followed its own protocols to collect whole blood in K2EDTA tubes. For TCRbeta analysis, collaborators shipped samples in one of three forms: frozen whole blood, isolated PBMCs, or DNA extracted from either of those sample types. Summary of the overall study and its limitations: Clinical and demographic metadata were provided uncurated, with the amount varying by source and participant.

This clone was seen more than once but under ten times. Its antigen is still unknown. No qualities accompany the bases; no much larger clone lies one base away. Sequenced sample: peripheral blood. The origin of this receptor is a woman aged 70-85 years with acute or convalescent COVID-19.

In nucleotides, the sequence is TGTGCCAGCAGCCAAGCTCAGGGCGGCGCAGCGCTGTTTTTT. The translation is CASSQAQGGAALFF. This chain is built from TRBV3-1 (or the pseudogene TRBV3-2) and TRBJ2-2, and TRBD1 may be the D gene, going by 5 matching bases. Relative to germline, V is 1 base shorter and J is 13 bases shorter, with 16 bases between their ends. Measured from the cysteine to the phenylalanine, the CDR3 is 14 residues long. The sequence is cut down to CDR3 DNA, 42 bases in frame from base 1. The germline V gene (reference sequence) gives CDR1 as LGHDT and CDR2 as YNNKEL.